This TCR beta chain was observed in a study of cytomegalovirus exposure and HLA in healthy donors. Vbeta (60) and Jbeta (13) primers were used in the PCR. TCRdb's copy holds only in-frame clones and misses some; the assay was immunoSEQ multiplex PCR. This sample yields approximately 150,000 clones, of which approximately 71% are seen a single time; about 5.4% belongs to the top ten. Sequenced input: PBMCs. The source is a woman under 30 in good health and CMV-seropositive.

CDR3 in amino acids: CASSLIGGTDTQYF. The CDR3 nucleotides are TGTGCCAGCAGCTTGATCGGGGGCACAGATACGCAGTATTTT. The J gene is TRBJ2-3, the V gene TRBV5-4, with D possibly being TRBD2 (5 bases). The CDR3 spans 14 residues. Germline CDR1 and CDR2: SGHNT and YYREEE (reference sequence). V lost 1 base, J lost 1 base, and 7 bases lay in between.